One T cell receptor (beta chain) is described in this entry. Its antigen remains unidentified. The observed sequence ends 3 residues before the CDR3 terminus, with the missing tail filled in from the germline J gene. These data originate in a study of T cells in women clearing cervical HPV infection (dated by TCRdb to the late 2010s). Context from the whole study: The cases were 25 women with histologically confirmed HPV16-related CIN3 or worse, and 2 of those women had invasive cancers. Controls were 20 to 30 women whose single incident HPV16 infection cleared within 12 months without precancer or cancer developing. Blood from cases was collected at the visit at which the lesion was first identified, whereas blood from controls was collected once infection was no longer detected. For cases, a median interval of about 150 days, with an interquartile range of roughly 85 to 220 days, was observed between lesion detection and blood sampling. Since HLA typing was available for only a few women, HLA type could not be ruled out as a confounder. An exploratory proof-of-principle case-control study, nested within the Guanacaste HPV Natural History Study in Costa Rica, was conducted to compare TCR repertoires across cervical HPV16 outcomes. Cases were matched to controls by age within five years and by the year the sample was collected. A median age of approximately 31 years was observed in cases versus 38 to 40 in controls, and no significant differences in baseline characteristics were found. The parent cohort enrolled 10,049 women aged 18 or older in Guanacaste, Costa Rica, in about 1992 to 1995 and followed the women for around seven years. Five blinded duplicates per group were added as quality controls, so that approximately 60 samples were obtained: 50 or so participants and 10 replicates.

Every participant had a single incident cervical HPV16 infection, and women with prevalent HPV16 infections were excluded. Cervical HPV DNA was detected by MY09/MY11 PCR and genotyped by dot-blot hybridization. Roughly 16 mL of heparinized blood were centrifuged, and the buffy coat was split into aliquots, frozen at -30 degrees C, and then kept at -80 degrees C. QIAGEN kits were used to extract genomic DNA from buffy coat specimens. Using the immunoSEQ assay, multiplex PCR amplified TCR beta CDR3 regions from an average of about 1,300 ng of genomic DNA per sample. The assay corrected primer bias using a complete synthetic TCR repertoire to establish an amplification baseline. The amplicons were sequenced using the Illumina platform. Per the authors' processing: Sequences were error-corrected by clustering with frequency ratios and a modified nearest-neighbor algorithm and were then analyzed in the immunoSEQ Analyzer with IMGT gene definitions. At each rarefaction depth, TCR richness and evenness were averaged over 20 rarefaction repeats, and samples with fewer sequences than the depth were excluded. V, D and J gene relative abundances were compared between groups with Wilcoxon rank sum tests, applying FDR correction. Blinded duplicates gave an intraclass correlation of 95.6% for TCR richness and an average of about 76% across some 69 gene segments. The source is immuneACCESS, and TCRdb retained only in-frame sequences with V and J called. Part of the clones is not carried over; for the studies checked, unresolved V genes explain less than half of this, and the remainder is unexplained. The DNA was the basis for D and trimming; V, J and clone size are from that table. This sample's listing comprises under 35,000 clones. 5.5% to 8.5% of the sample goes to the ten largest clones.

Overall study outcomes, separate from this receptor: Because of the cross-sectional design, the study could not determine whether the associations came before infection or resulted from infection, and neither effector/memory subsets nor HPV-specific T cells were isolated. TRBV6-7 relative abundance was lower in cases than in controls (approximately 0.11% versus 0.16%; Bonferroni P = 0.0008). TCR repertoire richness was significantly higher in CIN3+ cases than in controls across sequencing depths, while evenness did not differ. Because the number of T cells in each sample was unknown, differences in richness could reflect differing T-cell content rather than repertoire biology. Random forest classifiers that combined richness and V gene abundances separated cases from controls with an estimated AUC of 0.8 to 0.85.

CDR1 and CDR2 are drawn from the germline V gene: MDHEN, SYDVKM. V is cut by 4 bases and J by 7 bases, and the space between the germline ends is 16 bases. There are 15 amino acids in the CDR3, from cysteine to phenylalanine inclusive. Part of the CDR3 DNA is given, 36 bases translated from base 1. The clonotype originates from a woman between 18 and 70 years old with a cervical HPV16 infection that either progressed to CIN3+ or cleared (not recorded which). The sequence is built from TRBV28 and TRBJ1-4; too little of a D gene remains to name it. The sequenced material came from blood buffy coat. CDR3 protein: CASSSPPVESEKLFF. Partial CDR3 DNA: TGTGCCAGCAGTTCTCCACCTGTAGAGAGTGAAAAA. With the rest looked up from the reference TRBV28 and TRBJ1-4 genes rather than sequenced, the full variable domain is DVKVTQSSRYLVKRTGEKVFLECVQDMDHENMFWYRQDPGLGLRLIYFSYDVKMKEKGDIPEGYSVSREKKERFSLILESASTNQTSMYLCASSSPPVESEKLFFGSGTQLSVL.